Here is one T cell receptor beta chain with its context. Libraries were prepared by immunoSEQ multiplex PCR; TCRdb keeps only in-frame clonotypes and omits some of them. The sample has some 2 million clones; about 95% are singletons. Naivety among CD8 cells was defined by CD45RO negativity and positive CCR7 selection, thereby excluding terminally differentiated effector memory CD45RA+ cells. The record originates from a study of shared clonotypes between healthy human individuals. The CDR3 length is 14 residues. With V trimmed by 1 base and J by 7 bases, 3 bases remained unmatched. From germline, CDR1 is SQVTM and CDR2 ANQGSEA.

The TCR was taken from a man between 18 and 29 years old in good health. This sequence joins TRBV29-1 and TRBJ2-3, with 12 bases identical to TRBD2. The specimen was naive CD8+ T cells sorted from blood. The CDR3 DNA is TGCAGCGTTGAAGCGTGGACTAGCGGGAATACGCAGTATTTT. This translates into CSVEAWTSGNTQYF.